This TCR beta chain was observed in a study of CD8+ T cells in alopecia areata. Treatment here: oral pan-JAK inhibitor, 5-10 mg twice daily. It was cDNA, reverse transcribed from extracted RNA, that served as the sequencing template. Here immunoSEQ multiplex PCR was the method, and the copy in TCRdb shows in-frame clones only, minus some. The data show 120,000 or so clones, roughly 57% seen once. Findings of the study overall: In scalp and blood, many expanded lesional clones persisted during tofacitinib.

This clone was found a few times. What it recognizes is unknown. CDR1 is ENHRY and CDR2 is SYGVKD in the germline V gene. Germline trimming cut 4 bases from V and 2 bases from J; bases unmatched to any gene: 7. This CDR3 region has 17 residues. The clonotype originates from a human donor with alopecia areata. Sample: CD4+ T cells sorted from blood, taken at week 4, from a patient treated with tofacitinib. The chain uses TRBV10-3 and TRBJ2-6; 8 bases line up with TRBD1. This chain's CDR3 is CAISGDRTSPGANVLTF. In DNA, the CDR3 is TGTGCCATCAGTGGGGACAGGACTTCCCCTGGGGCCAACGTCCTGACTTTC.